Below, 10 T cell receptor beta chains from the same sample are listed, as sequenced in a study of T cell responses to AZD1222 COVID-19 vaccine. Using immunoSEQ multiplex PCR, the repertoire was profiled, and TCRdb retains in-frame clones only, with some absent. Of 160,000 or so clones in the sample, approximately 91% were seen once. Material: peripheral blood, obtained on day 0 of AZD1222 vaccination. These receptors all come from an adult in good health.

The chain links TRBV7-9 to TRBJ2-7, with D possibly being TRBD1 (5 bases). The germline CDR1 and CDR2 sequences are SEHNR and FQNEAQ (reference sequence). Trimming removed 4 bases from V and 7 bases from J, with 23 bases in between. The CDR3 sequence is 16 residues long. The CDR3 nucleotides are TGTGCCAGCAGCTCCCCCGCGTTCCCCGGTGGACATGAGCAGTACGTC. Translating gives CASSSPAFPGGHEQYV.

The CDR3 loop is CSASGGYEQYF. In DNA, the CDR3 is TGCAGTGCTAGTGGAGGGTACGAGCAGTACTTC. The rearrangement joins TRBV20-1 to TRBJ2-7, with D perhaps matching TRBD2 (6 bases). The germline gives CDR1 DFQATT, CDR2 SNEGSKA (reference sequence). The V and J ends lost 3 bases and 4 bases respectively, with 7 bases between them. The CDR3 is 11 residues long.

The chain links TRBV5-1 to TRBJ2-3; 7 bases agree with TRBD1. Germline values: CDR1 SGHRS, CDR2 YFSETQ. The CDR3 spans 15 residues. V lost 4 bases and J lost 1; bases outside the gene matches: 6. The CDR3 nucleotides read TGCGCCAGCAGCGGGGCCGGGACAGGCACAGATACGCAGTATTTT. Residues: CASSGAGTGTDTQYF. Full variable domain (outside the CDR3, taken from reference TRBV5-1 and TRBJ2-3): KAGVTQTPRYLIKTRGQQVTLSCSPISGHRSVSWYQQTPGQGLQFLFEYFSETQRNKGNFPGRFSGRQFSNSRSEMNVSTLELGDSALYLCASSGAGTGTDTQYFGPGTRLTVL.

The chain couples TRBV19 to TRBJ1-2; D remains unclear. Germline assignment: CDR1 LNHDA and CDR2 SQIVND (reference sequence). The CDR3 consists of 14 residues. V dropped 10 bases and J dropped 0 bases, with 15 bases sitting between them. The CDR3 is CATSLGTANYGYTF. DNA for the CDR3: TGTGCCACCAGTTTGGGCACGGCTAACTATGGCTACACCTTC.

The genes are TRBV3-1 (or the pseudogene TRBV3-2) and TRBJ2-1; 9 nucleotides match TRBD2. Germline V CDR1 and CDR2: LGHDT, YNNKEL (reference sequence). The CDR3 length is 15 residues. Trimming removed 6 bases from V and 10 bases from J; junction bases left unmatched: 13. The CDR3 DNA sequence: TGTGCCAGCAGGCGCTTGAGCGGGGGGAGGGGCGAGCAGTTCTTC. Its translation: CASRRLSGGRGEQFF.

CDR3 sequence: CASSSGTSKETQYF. For the CDR3, the DNA is TGTGCCAGTAGCTCCGGGACTAGCAAGGAGACCCAGTACTTC. The J gene is TRBJ2-5, the V gene TRBV19; 9 positions match TRBD2. J was trimmed by 5 bases and V by 6 bases; bases with no gene match: 7. CDR1 is LNHDA and CDR2 is SQIVND in the germline V gene (reference sequence). The CDR3 runs to 14 residues.

The rearrangement uses TRBV30 and TRBJ1-4, with 7 nucleotides matching TRBD1. Germline CDR1 reads GTSNPN; CDR2 reads SVGIG (reference sequence). The CDR3 has 14 residues. V lost 5 bases to trimming and J lost 2 bases; unmatched junction nucleotides: 5. The CDR3 region is CAWVTGDTNEKLFF. CDR3 in DNA: TGTGCCTGGGTAACAGGGGACACTAATGAAAAACTGTTTTTT.

The V call is TRBV10-3, the J call TRBJ2-7, with 8 bases matching TRBD1. The CDR3 spans 14 residues. The ends lost 1 base at V and 3 bases at J; junction bases unmatched: 2. Germline V lookup: CDR1 ENHRY, CDR2 SYGVKD. CDR3 coding DNA: TGTGCCATCAGTGAGTACAGGGGGAACTACGAGCAGTACTTC. Protein: CAISEYRGNYEQYF.

The V gene is TRBV7-3, the J gene TRBJ2-1; TRBD2 matches 9 bases. Per the germline V gene, CDR1 is SGHTA and CDR2 is FQGTGA. CDR3 length equals 18 residues. The junction had 8 bases not matched to a gene; V was cut back by 2 bases and J by 0 bases. CDR3 sequence (DNA): TGTGCCAGCAGCTTACGCGGGAGGGGTATTAGCTCCTACAATGAGCAGTTCTTC. It specifies CASSLRGRGISSYNEQFF. Drawing the rest from reference TRBV7-3 and TRBJ2-1, the complete variable domain is GAGVSQTPSNKVTEKGKYVELRCDPISGHTALYWYRQSLGQGPEFLIYFQGTGAADDSGLPNDRFFAVRPEGSVSTLKIQRTERGDSAVYLCASSLRGRGISSYNEQFFGPGTRLTVL.

The genes are TRBV19 and TRBJ2-1; D is undetermined. The CDR3 runs to 13 residues. V shed 5 bases and J shed 10 bases, with 15 bases lying between them. CDR1 is LNHDA, CDR2 SQIVND, per germline (reference sequence). CDR3 DNA: TGTGCCAGTAGTTACGGATCCGGATGGGAGCAGTTCTTC. It encodes CASSYGSGWEQFF.